These 31 T cell receptor beta chains originate from one sample sequenced in a study of metastatic and nonmetastatic thyroid tumors. Among the patients, none had received any treatment before thyroid surgery. TCRdb called clones again from the PCR reads with MiXCR. The repertoire holds more than 40,000 clones, less than 5% seen once, with 8% to 10% in the top ten. Sample: blood. These TCRs come from a female donor with papillary thyroid cancer or a benign thyroid nodule (not recorded which). Some clones in this sample may be carry-over from other donors' samples.

This clone appeared a few times. The V gene is TRBV27, the J gene TRBJ2-7, with D perhaps matching TRBD2 (5 bases). Per the germline V gene, CDR1 is MNHEY and CDR2 is SMNVEV (reference sequence). V gave up 5 bases and J gave up 3 bases, with 17 bases separating them. The CDR3 is 15 residues long. The CDR3 here is CASSPLGLRHYEQYF. The CDR3 DNA follows: TGTGCCAGCAGTCCCCTCGGACTCCGCCACTACGAGCAGTACTTC.

This clone was seen only a few times. The V and J genes are TRBV7-3 and TRBJ2-1; tentatively, D is TRBD1 or TRBD2 (5 bases each). Germline V gene sequence: CDR1 SGHTA, CDR2 FQGTGA. V gave up 4 bases and J gave up 8 bases, with 12 bases separating them. The CDR3 has 13 residues. CDR3 nucleotides: TGTGCCAGCAGCTCAGCGGACAACCATGAGCAGTTCTTC. It specifies CASSSADNHEQFF. Drawing the rest from reference TRBV7-3 and TRBJ2-1, the complete variable domain is GAGVSQTPSNKVTEKGKYVELRCDPISGHTALYWYRQSLGQGPEFLIYFQGTGAADDSGLPNDRFFAVRPEGSVSTLKIQRTERGDSAVYLCASSSADNHEQFFGPGTRLTVL.

The table lists this clone with a count of one. This sequence may be a read error, since a much larger clone differs from it by one base. The chain has TRBV18 and TRBJ1-5, with TRBD1 as a possible D gene (6 bases). CDR1 KGHSH and CDR2 LQKENI come from the germline V gene. CDR3 length: 15 amino acids. CDR3 sequence reads: CASSPMGASNQTQHF. The CDR3 coding sequence is TGTGCCAGCTCACCAATGGGGGCTAGCAATCAGACCCAGCATTTT.

This clone showed up just a few times. The DNA of the CDR3 is TGTGCCAGCAGTGGGACCTACAATGAGCAGTTCTTC. Its translation: CASSGTYNEQFF. This chain uses TRBV12-3 or TRBV12-4 with TRBJ2-1; D is unresolved. V was pared by 5 bases and J by 2 bases, with 4 bases between. This CDR3 region has 12 residues.

This clone was seen repeatedly, ten times or more. V and J are TRBV5-1 and TRBJ2-7; the match to TRBD2 covers 10 bases. Trimming cost V 5 bases and J 3 bases; bases outside gene matches: 5. CDR1 and CDR2 (germline): SGHRS, YFSETQ. The CDR3 length is 14 residues. The CDR3 here is CASRAGLASYEQYF. DNA of the CDR3: TGCGCCAGCAGAGCGGGACTAGCGAGCTACGAGCAGTACTTC.

This clone was seen many times. V and J are TRBV5-1 and TRBJ2-7, with a tentative D call TRBD1 (5 bases). CDR1 SGHRS and CDR2 YFSETQ come from the germline V gene. V gave up 0 bases and J gave up 1 base, with 8 bases separating them. CDR3 length equals 14 residues. The CDR3 sequence: CASSLAKGSYEQYF. In DNA form, the CDR3 reads TGCGCCAGCAGCTTGGCCAAGGGGTCCTACGAGCAGTACTTC.

The genes are TRBV6-1 and TRBJ2-2, with unresolved D. V was pared by 6 bases and J by 6 bases, with 20 bases between. The CDR3 totals 16 residues. Germline CDR1 reads MNHNS; CDR2 reads SASEGT. CDR3 in DNA: TGTGCCAGCAGCCACAGTGGGCCCTCCACCCCCGGGGAGCTGTTTTTT. It translates to CASSHSGPSTPGELFF.

About this clone itself: A read error is possible here, since a much larger clone lies one base away. The rearrangement joins TRBV27 to TRBJ1-4; 7 bases fit TRBD1. Unmatched junction bases numbered 16, after V lost 4 bases and J lost 2 bases. Germline values: CDR1 MNHEY, CDR2 SMNVEV (reference sequence). CDR3 length equals 19 residues. The CDR3, as DNA: TGTGCCAGCAGTTCAGGACAGGAGGTCCTCGGTGTGACTAATGAAAAACTGTTTTTT. This encodes CASSSGQEVLGVTNEKLFF.

In the case of this clone: A read error is possible here, since a much larger clone lies one base away. The rearrangement links TRBV5-5 to TRBJ2-1, with TRBD2 matching 10 bases. This CDR3 spans 14 amino acids. From germline, CDR1 is SGHKS and CDR2 YYEKEE (reference sequence). Trimming cost V 4 bases and J 6 bases; bases outside gene matches: 4. The chain's CDR3 is CASSEGLAPNEQFF. CDR3 in DNA: TGTGCCAGCAGCGAGGGACTAGCGCCCAATGAGCAGTTCTTC.

This clone occurred many times. The chain has TRBV7-2 and TRBJ1-2; 8 positions agree with TRBD1. The germline V gene has CDR1 SGHTA and CDR2 FQGNSA. Trimming took 2 bases from V and 6 from J; bases not matched to a gene: 8. The CDR3 is 15 residues long. As DNA, the CDR3 is TGTGCCAGCAGCTTACACCGGGACAGGCTCGATGGCTACACCTTC. Residues: CASSLHRDRLDGYTF.

The table lists this clone with many counts. This sequence joins TRBV5-1 and TRBJ2-5; no firm D call. Germline values: CDR1 SGHRS, CDR2 YFSETQ. With 4 bases removed from V and 3 bases from J, the gap between germline ends came to 13 bases. CDR3 length: 14 amino acids. The CDR3 loop reads CASSPAGWEETQYF. The CDR3, as DNA: TGCGCCAGCAGCCCCGCAGGATGGGAAGAGACCCAGTACTTC.

The chain employs TRBV28 and TRBJ1-3; D is uncertain. The V gene lost 6 bases and the J gene lost 2 bases, with 8 bases spanning the gap. The CDR3 runs to 13 residues. Germline CDR1 MDHEN, CDR2 SYDVKM. CDR3 residues: CASRAFAGNTIYF. The CDR3 DNA reads TGTGCCAGCAGGGCCTTTGCTGGAAACACCATATATTTT.

This clone was detected ten times or more. The V and J genes are TRBV20-1 and TRBJ1-4; D is unresolved. The CDR3 contains 15 residues. In germline, CDR1 is DFQATT, CDR2 SNEGSKA (reference sequence). The V and J ends lost 0 bases and 2 bases respectively, with 10 bases between them. The CDR3 DNA sequence: TGCAGTGCTAGAGATCCAGAACAGACTAATGAAAAACTGTTTTTT. It translates to CSARDPEQTNEKLFF.

The J gene is TRBJ2-7, the V gene TRBV6-5; D remains unclear. The ends were cut back, 0 bases at V and 2 bases at J, with 8 bases in the middle. There are 14 residues in the CDR3. Per the germline V gene, CDR1 is MNHEY and CDR2 is SVGAGI. CDR3 residues: CASSYSRETYEQYF. Written as DNA, the CDR3 is TGTGCCAGCAGTTACTCGAGAGAAACCTACGAGCAGTACTTC.

This clone was detected a few times. Since the CDR3 does not end with the conserved phenylalanine or tryptophan, this likely comes from a read error. This rearrangement joins TRBV12-5 to TRBJ1-6; D not resolved. There are 14 residues in the CDR3. The germline V gene has CDR1 LGHNT and CDR2 FRNRAP. Between the trimmed V and J ends, which lost 6 bases and 0 bases, there was a span of 6 bases. The CDR3: CASGAGSYNSPLHI. The CDR3 DNA reads TGTGCTAGTGGCGCGGGCTCCTATAATTCACCCCTCCACATT.

This clone occurred many times. The chain has TRBV19 and TRBJ2-1, with TRBD1 matching over 8 bases. The V gene's germline CDR1 is LNHDA and CDR2 SQIVND (reference sequence). V shed 4 bases and J 8 bases; nucleotides not matched to a gene: 13. This CDR3 is built from 16 residues. As DNA, the CDR3 is TGTGCCAGTAGTACCCGGACAGGGTTAGGCGCTGATGAGCAGTTCTTC. Its translation is CASSTRTGLGADEQFF.

Ten or more counts support this clone. The V and J genes are TRBV20-1 and TRBJ2-7; 8 bases line up with TRBD1. Trimming cost V 1 base and J 6 bases; bases outside gene matches: 17. CDR1 and CDR2 from the germline V gene are DFQATT and SNEGSKA (reference sequence). The CDR3 loop spans 17 amino acids. Here the CDR3 reads CSARAARGRNGVGEQYF. CDR3 coding DNA: TGCAGTGCTAGAGCGGCCAGGGGGCGGAATGGGGTCGGCGAGCAGTACTTC.

The sample holds many counts of this clone. The chain is built from TRBV20-1 and TRBJ1-5, with D uncertain. Trimming cost V 0 bases and J 5 bases, with 5 bases left between them. From germline, CDR1 is DFQATT and CDR2 SNEGSKA (reference sequence). The CDR3 has 12 amino acids. The CDR3 sequence is CSARDSDQPQHF. The CDR3 DNA reads TGCAGTGCTAGAGACAGCGATCAGCCCCAGCATTTT.

This clone has at least ten counts. The V and J genes are TRBV7-2 and TRBJ2-5; no definite D call. CDR3 size: 14 residues. From germline, CDR1 is SGHTA and CDR2 FQGNSA. V gave up 5 bases and J gave up 2 bases, with 12 bases separating them. In DNA, the CDR3 is TGTGCCAGCAGCCGGGCGAGCAGACAAGAGACCCAGTACTTC. Translation: CASSRASRQETQYF.

This clone has a count of ten or more. The rearrangement joins TRBV7-9 to TRBJ1-3; TRBD1 matches 8 bases. J lost 0 bases, V lost 6 bases, and 10 bases had no gene match. Germline CDR1 reads SEHNR; CDR2 reads FQNEAQ (reference sequence). This CDR3 region has 17 residues. The CDR3 coding sequence is TGTGCCAGCAGAAACCAAGGACAGGGTTCCTCTGGAAACACCATATATTTT. Translated, it gives CASRNQGQGSSGNTIYF. Variable domain in full (rest from reference TRBV7-9 and TRBJ1-3): DTGVSQNPRHKITKRGQNVTFRCDPISEHNRLYWYRQTLGQGPEFLTYFQNEAQLEKSRLLSDRFSAERPKGSFSTLEIQRTEQGDSAMYLCASRNQGQGSSGNTIYFGEGSWLTVV.

In this sample, this clone turned up a few times. This chain uses TRBV6-8 with TRBJ1-2; perhaps TRBD1 as D (5 bases). V was pared by 4 bases and J by 8 bases, with 20 bases between. CDR3 size: 15 residues. From germline, CDR1 is MNHGY and CDR2 SAAAGT. The CDR3 region has the DNA TGTGCCAGCAGTTTCTCTCTGCGAGGGGCGAAAGGCTACACCTTC. As protein: CASSFSLRGAKGYTF.

This rearrangement joins TRBV10-3 to TRBJ1-5; D might be TRBD1 (6 bases). V lost 3 bases, J lost 2 bases, and 8 bases lay in between. The CDR3 is made up of 14 amino acids. Looked up from germline, CDR1 is ENHRY and CDR2 is SYGVKD. The CDR3 sequence is CAISDRGGNQPQHF. The CDR3 DNA follows: TGTGCCATCAGTGACAGGGGCGGCAATCAGCCCCAGCATTTT.

This clone occurred a few times. This sequence joins TRBV6-4 and TRBJ2-7; D ambiguous. The CDR3 spans 13 residues. Trimming removed 7 bases from V and 2 bases from J, with 12 bases in between. Per germline, CDR1 MRHNA and CDR2 SNTAGT. CDR3 sequence: CASTHPTTYEQYF. The CDR3 region has the DNA TGTGCCAGCACCCACCCGACCACCTACGAGCAGTACTTC.

V and J are TRBV6-2 or TRBV6-3 and TRBJ2-7, with TRBD1 identical over 7 bases. The trim removed 6 bases at V and 0 bases at J, leaving 5 bases unmatched. CDR3 length equals 14 residues. Germline CDR1 reads MNHEY; CDR2 reads SVGEGT. The CDR3 spells CASRPGQLSYEQYF. CDR3 in DNA: TGTGCCAGCAGACCGGGACAGCTCTCCTACGAGCAGTACTTC.

There are many counts of this clone. The chain carries TRBV20-1 and TRBJ1-1, with 7 positions matching TRBD1. V shed 4 bases, J shed 0 bases, and the junction held 5 bases outside the gene matches. The germline CDR1 and CDR2 sequences are DFQATT and SNEGSKA (reference sequence). CDR3 length: 14 amino acids. This CDR3 is CSAKKGAVNTEAFF. Here the CDR3 DNA reads TGCAGTGCTAAAAAGGGGGCGGTGAACACTGAAGCTTTCTTT.

The table lists this clone with many counts. The genes are TRBV3-1 and TRBJ1-5; perhaps TRBD1 as D (6 bases). Between the trimmed V and J ends, which lost 5 bases and 3 bases, there was a span of 11 bases. Germline V gene lookup returns CDR1 LGHDT and CDR2 YNNKEL (reference sequence). The CDR3 totals 14 residues. The CDR3 here is CASSYGQFNQPQHF. The CDR3 coding sequence is TGTGCCAGCAGCTACGGACAGTTCAATCAGCCCCAGCATTTT.

Ten or more counts support this clone. V usage is TRBV9 and J usage is TRBJ2-3, with 13 bases lining up with TRBD2. There are 16 residues in the CDR3. After removal of 4 bases from V and 4 bases from J, the junction contained 6 bases not matched to a gene. The germline V gene encodes CDR1 SGDLS and CDR2 YYNGEE. The CDR3 sequence is CASSPRTSGSADTQYF. DNA for the CDR3: TGTGCCAGCAGCCCTCGGACTAGCGGGAGTGCAGATACGCAGTATTTT.

This chain joins TRBV6-2 or TRBV6-3 and TRBJ1-3; D gene uncertain. V shed 2 bases and J shed 8 bases, with 4 bases lying between them. The CDR3 is made up of 11 amino acids. Per germline, CDR1 MNHEY and CDR2 SVGEGT. Written as DNA, the CDR3 is TGTGCCAGCAGTTACACGGACACCATATATTTT. It yields the protein CASSYTDTIYF.

This clone is deemed medium-sized (0.01 to 0.1%). This chain joins TRBV12-3 or TRBV12-4 and TRBJ2-1; 7 bases match TRBD2. The CDR3 totals 12 residues. V lost 5 bases and J lost 9; bases outside the gene matches: 4. The CDR3 sequence is CASSGGRGEQFF. In DNA, the CDR3 is TGTGCCAGCAGTGGGGGGAGGGGTGAGCAGTTCTTC.

As concerns this clone: Given a much more abundant clone one base away, this may be a read error. The chain recombines TRBV5-1 with TRBJ2-7; D may be TRBD2 (5 bases). Germline V gene sequence: CDR1 SGHRS, CDR2 YFSETQ. This CDR3 has 14 amino acids. This CDR3 reads CASRLVFGEYEQYF. As DNA, the CDR3 is TGCGCCAGCAGGTTGGTCTTCGGGGAATACGAGCAGTACTTC.

This clone was seen many times. The CDR3 region is CSARDGGTSGYGELFF. Written as DNA, the CDR3 is TGCAGTGCTAGAGATGGGGGGACTAGCGGGTACGGGGAGCTGTTTTTT. The chain joins TRBV20-1 to TRBJ2-2, with 12 bases lining up with TRBD2. CDR1 and CDR2 (germline): DFQATT, SNEGSKA (reference sequence). The CDR3 is 16 amino acids. V lost 0 bases, J lost 7 bases, and 6 bases stayed unmatched.